These 6 T cell receptor beta chains came from one sample sequenced in a study of blood T cell repertoires in COVID-19. Data came from immunoSEQ multiplex PCR; TCRdb stores just in-frame clones and leaves some out. This repertoire shows about 270,000 clones, approximately 89% found once; its top ten account for roughly 1.6%. The sequenced sample consisted of peripheral blood. The receptor source for this set is an older woman who had recovered from COVID-19.

This chain connects TRBV18 to TRBJ2-3; 10 positions agree with TRBD1. The junction had 4 bases not matched to a gene; V was cut back by 2 bases and J by 8 bases. Germline V gene lookup returns CDR1 KGHSH and CDR2 LQKENI. This CDR3 is 14 amino acids long. The CDR3 DNA is TGTGCCAGCTCACCAGGGACAGGGGACGGTACGCAGTATTTT. Its translation: CASSPGTGDGTQYF.

The chain combines TRBV6-5 with TRBJ2-7, with 9 bases matching TRBD1. This CDR3 contains 12 residues. Germline CDR1 is MNHEY and CDR2 is SVGAGI. The V gene end was trimmed by 8 bases and the J gene end by 5 bases; junction bases not matched to a gene: 4. CDR3: CASRRTGDEQYF. DNA for the CDR3: TGTGCCAGCCGCCGGACAGGGGACGAGCAGTACTTC.

This clone was counted once. V usage is TRBV6-1 and J usage is TRBJ2-1; D is perhaps TRBD2 (5 bases). Germline V CDR1 and CDR2: MNHNS, SASEGT. V gave up 0 bases and J gave up 0 bases, with 15 bases separating them. The length of the CDR3 is 18 residues. CDR3 sequence (DNA): TGTGCCAGCAGTGAAGCCTTGTATGGGGAGAGCTCCTACAATGAGCAGTTCTTC. Amino acid sequence: CASSEALYGESSYNEQFF.

This chain joins TRBV4-1 and TRBJ1-5, with a possible D match to TRBD1 (6 bases). CDR1 is MGHRA, CDR2 YSYEKL, per germline. This CDR3 spans 16 amino acids. V gave up 4 bases and J gave up 2 bases, with 15 bases separating them. The CDR3 DNA follows: TGCGCCAGCAGCCCAGGACAGCGTCCCCGCAATCAGCCCCAGCATTTT. Encoded protein: CASSPGQRPRNQPQHF.

This sequence joins TRBV5-1 and TRBJ2-7, with 8 nucleotides matching TRBD1. The CDR3 extends over 16 amino acids. Germline lookup yields CDR1 SGHRS and CDR2 YFSETQ. Trimming at V came to 0 bases and at J to 1 base, leaving 6 bases not matched to a gene. For the CDR3, the DNA is TGCGCCAGCAGCTTGGACGGGACAGGAATTTCCTACGAGCAGTACTTC. Translated, it gives CASSLDGTGISYEQYF.

This clone was seen a few times. The CDR3 DNA reads TGTGCCAGCAGTAACGCGGGGGGGGCGACGCAGTATTTT. The encoded protein is CASSNAGGATQYF. This chain joins TRBV28 and TRBJ2-3, with 9 positions matching TRBD2. This CDR3 region has 13 residues. Germline CDR1 reads MDHEN; CDR2 reads SYDVKM. The trim removed 5 bases at V and 9 bases at J, leaving 6 bases unmatched.